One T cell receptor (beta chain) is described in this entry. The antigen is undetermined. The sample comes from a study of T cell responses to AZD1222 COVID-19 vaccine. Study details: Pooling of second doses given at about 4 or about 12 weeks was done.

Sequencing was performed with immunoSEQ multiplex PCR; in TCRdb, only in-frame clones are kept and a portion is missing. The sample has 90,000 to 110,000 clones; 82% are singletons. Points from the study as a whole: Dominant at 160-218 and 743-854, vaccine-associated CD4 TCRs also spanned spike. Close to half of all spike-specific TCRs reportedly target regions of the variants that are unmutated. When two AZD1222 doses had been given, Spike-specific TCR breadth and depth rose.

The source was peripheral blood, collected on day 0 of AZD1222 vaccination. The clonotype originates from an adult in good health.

As DNA, the CDR3 is TGCGCCAGCAGCCAAGATATCTCGGCAGGGCATCAGCCCCAGCATTTT. This gives the protein CASSQDISAGHQPQHF. V and J are TRBV4-3 and TRBJ1-5; D perhaps matches TRBD1 (5 bases). The CDR3 loop spans 16 amino acids. The V gene's germline CDR1 is LGHNA and CDR2 YSLEER. V gave up 0 bases and J gave up 5 bases, with 14 bases separating them.